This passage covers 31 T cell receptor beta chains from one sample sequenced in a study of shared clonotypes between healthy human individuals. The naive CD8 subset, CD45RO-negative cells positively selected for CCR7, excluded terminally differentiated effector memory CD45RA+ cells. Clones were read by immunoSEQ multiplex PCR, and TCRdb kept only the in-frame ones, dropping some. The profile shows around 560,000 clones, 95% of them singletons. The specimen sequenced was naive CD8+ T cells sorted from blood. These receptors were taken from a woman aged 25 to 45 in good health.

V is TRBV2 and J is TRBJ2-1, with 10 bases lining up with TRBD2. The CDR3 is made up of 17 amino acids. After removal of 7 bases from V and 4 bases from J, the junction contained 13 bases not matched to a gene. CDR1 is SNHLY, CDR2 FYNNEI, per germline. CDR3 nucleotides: TGTGCCAGCACCGGCCCGCTAGCGGGGGCCTCTTACAATGAGCAGTTCTTC. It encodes CASTGPLAGASYNEQFF. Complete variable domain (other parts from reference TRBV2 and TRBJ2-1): EPEVTQTPSHQVTQMGQEVILRCVPISNHLYFYWYRQILGQKVEFLVSFYNNEISEKSEIFDDQFSVERPDGSNFTLKIRSTKLEDSAMYFCASTGPLAGASYNEQFFGPGTRLTVL.

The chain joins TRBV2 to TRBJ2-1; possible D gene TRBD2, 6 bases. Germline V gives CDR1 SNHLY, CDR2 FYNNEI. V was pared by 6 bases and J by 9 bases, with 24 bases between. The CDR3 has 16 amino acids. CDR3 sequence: CASSDLPTSLTTEQFF. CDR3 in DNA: TGTGCCAGCAGCGACTTGCCAACTAGCCTTACAACTGAGCAGTTCTTC.

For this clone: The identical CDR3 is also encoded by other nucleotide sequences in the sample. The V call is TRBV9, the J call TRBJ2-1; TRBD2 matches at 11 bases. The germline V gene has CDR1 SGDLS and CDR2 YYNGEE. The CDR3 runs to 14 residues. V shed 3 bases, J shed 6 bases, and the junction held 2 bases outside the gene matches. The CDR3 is CASSGTSGSNEQFF. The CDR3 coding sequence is TGTGCCAGCAGCGGGACTAGCGGGTCCAATGAGCAGTTCTTC.

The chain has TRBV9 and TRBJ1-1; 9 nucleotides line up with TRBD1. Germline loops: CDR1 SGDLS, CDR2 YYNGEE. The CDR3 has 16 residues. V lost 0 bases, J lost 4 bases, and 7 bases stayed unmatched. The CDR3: CASSVGWDRVTTEAFF. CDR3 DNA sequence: TGTGCCAGCAGCGTAGGGTGGGACAGGGTCACCACTGAAGCTTTCTTT. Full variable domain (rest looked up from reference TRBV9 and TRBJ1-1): DSGVTQTPKHLITATGQRVTLRCSPRSGDLSVYWYQQSLDQGLQFLIQYYNGEERAKGNILERFSAQQFPDLHSELNLSSLELGDSALYFCASSVGWDRVTTEAFFGQGTRLTVV.

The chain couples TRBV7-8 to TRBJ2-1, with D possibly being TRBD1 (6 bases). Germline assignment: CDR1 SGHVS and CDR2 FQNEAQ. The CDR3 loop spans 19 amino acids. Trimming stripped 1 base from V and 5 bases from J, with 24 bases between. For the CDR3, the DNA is TGTGCCAGCAGCTTAGGATTAGCAGGGGCCAGGCGGGCCGACAATGAGCAGTTCTTC. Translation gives CASSLGLAGARRADNEQFF.

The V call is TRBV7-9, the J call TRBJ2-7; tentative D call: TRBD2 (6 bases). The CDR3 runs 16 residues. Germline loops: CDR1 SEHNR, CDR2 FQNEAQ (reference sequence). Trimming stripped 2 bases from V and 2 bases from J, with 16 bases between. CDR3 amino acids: CASSLIYGTAPYEQYF. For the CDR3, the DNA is TGTGCCAGCAGCTTAATTTACGGGACTGCCCCCTACGAGCAGTACTTC.

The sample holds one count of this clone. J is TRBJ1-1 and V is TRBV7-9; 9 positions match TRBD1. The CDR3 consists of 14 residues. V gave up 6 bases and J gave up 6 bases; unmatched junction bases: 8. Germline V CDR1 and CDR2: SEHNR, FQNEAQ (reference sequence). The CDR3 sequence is CASSPGQGFSEAFF. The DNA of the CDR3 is TGTGCCAGCAGTCCGGGACAGGGCTTTTCTGAAGCTTTCTTT.

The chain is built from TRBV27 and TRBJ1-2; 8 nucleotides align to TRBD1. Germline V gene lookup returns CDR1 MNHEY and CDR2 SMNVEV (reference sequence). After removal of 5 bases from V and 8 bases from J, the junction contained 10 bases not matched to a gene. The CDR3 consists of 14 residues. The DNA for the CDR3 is TGTGCCAGCAGTCCTCGACAGGGGAGAATGGGCTACACCTTC. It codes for CASSPRQGRMGYTF.

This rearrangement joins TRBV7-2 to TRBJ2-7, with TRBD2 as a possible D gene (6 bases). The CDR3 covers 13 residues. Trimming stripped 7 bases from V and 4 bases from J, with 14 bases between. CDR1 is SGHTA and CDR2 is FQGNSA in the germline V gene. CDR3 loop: CASKGGIAYEQYF. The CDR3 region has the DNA TGTGCCAGCAAGGGCGGGATAGCTTACGAGCAGTACTTC.

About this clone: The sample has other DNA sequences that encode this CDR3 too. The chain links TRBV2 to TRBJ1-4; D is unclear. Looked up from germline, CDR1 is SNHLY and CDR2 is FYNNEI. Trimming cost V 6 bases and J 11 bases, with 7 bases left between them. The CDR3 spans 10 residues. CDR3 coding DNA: TGTGCCAGCAGGGGCGAGAAACTGTTTTTT. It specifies CASRGEKLFF. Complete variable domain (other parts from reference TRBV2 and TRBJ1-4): EPEVTQTPSHQVTQMGQEVILRCVPISNHLYFYWYRQILGQKVEFLVSFYNNEISEKSEIFDDQFSVERPDGSNFTLKIRSTKLEDSAMYFCASRGEKLFFGSGTQLSVL.

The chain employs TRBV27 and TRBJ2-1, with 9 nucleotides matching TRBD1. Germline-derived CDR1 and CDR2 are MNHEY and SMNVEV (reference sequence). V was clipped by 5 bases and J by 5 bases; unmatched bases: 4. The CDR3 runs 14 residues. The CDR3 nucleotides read TGTGCCAGCAGTCCGGGGGACAGGGACAATGAGCAGTTCTTC. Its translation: CASSPGDRDNEQFF.

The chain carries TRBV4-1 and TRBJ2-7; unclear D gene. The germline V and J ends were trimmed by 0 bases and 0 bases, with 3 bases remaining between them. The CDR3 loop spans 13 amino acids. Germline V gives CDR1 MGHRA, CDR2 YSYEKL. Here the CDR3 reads CASSQDHSYEQYF. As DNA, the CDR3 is TGCGCCAGCAGCCAAGACCACTCCTACGAGCAGTACTTC.

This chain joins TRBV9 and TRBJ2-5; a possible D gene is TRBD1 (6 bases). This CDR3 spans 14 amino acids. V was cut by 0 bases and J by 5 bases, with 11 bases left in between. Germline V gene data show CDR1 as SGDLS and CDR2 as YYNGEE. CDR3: CASSVGTAGETQYF. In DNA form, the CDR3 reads TGTGCCAGCAGCGTAGGGACAGCCGGCGAGACCCAGTACTTC.

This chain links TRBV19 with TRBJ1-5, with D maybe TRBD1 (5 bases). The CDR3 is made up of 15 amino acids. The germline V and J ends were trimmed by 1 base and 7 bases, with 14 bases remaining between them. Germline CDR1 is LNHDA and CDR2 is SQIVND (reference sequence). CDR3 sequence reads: CASSIVSGLNQPQHF. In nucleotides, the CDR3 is TGTGCCAGTAGTATAGTTTCAGGGTTAAACCAGCCCCAGCATTTT.

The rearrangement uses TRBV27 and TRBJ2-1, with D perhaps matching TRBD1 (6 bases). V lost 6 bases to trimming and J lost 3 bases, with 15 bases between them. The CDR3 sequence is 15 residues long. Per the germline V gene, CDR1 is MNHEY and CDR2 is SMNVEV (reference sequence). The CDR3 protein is CASSFRDTLYNEQFF. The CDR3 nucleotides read TGTGCCAGCAGCTTCCGGGACACGCTCTACAATGAGCAGTTCTTC.

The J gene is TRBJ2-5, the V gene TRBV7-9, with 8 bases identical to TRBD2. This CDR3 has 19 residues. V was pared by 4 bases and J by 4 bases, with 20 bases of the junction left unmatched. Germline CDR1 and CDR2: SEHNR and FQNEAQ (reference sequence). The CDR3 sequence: CASSSGVSELGGRPETQYF. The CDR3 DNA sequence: TGTGCCAGCAGCTCCGGGGTCTCGGAGCTGGGCGGGAGGCCAGAGACCCAGTACTTC.

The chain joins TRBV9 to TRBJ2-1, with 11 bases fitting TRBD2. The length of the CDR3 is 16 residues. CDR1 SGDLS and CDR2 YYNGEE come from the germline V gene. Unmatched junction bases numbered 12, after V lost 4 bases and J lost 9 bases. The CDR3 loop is CASSNLVLAGGTEQFF. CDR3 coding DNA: TGTGCCAGCAGCAACCTGGTTCTAGCGGGAGGAACTGAGCAGTTCTTC.

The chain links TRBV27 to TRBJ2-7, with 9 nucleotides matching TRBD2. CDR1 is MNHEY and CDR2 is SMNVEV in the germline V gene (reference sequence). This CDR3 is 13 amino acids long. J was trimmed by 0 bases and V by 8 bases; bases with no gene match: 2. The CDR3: CASRLAASYEQYF. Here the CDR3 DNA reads TGTGCCAGCCGACTAGCGGCCTCCTACGAGCAGTACTTC.

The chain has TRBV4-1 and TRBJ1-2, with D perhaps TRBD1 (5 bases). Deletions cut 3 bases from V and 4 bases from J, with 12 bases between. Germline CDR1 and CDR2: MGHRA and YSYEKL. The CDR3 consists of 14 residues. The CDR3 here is CASSQARGIYGYTF. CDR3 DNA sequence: TGCGCCAGCAGCCAGGCACGGGGCATCTATGGCTACACCTTC.

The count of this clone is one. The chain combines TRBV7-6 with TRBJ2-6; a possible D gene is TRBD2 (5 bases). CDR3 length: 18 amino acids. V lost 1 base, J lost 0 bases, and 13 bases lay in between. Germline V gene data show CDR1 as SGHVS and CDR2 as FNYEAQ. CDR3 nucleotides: TGTGCCAGCAGCTTAGAGCCGAAAGACTACTCTGGGGCCAACGTCCTGACTTTC. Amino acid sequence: CASSLEPKDYSGANVLTF.

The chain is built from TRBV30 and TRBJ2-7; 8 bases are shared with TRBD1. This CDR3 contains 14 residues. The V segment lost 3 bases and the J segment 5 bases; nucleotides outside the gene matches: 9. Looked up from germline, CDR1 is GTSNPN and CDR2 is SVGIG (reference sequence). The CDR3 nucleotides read TGTGCCTGGAGATTCAGGGGGCGCGGGGACGAGCAGTACTTC. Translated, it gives CAWRFRGRGDEQYF.

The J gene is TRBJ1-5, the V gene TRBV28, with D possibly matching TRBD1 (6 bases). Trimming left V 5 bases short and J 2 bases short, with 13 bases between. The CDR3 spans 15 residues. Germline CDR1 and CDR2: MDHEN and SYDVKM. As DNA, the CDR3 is TGTGCCAGCAGTCCCACAGGGTTGGGCAATCAGCCCCAGCATTTT. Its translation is CASSPTGLGNQPQHF.

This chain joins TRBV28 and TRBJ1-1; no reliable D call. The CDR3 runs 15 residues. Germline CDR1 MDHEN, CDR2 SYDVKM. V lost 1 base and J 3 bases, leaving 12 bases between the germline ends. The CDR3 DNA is TGTGCCAGCAGTTTATCCTTGAAGGGAGACACTGAAGCTTTCTTT. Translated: CASSLSLKGDTEAFF.

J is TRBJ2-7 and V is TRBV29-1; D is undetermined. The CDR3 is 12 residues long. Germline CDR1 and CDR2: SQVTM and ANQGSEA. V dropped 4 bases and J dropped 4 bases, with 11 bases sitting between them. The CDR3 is CSVVVLGYEQYF. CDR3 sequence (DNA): TGCAGCGTTGTAGTACTCGGATACGAGCAGTACTTC.

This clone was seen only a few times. The CDR3 here is CASSFTGLDEQYF. CDR3 coding DNA: TGTGCCAGCAGCTTCACAGGGCTTGACGAGCAGTACTTC. V gene TRBV7-9 combines with J gene TRBJ2-7; tentatively, D is TRBD1 (6 bases). CDR3 length equals 13 residues. The V and J ends lost 3 bases and 5 bases respectively, with 11 bases between them. Per the germline V gene, CDR1 is SEHNR and CDR2 is FQNEAQ (reference sequence).

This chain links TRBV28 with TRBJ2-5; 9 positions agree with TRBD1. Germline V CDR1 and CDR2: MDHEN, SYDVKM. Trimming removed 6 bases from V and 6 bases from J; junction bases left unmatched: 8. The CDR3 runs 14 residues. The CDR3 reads CASRTGTGLKTQYF. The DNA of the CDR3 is TGTGCCAGCAGGACCGGGACAGGGCTGAAGACCCAGTACTTC.

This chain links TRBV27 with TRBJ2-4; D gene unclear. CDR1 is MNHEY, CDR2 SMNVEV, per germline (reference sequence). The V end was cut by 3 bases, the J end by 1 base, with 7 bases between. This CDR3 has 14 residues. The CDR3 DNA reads TGTGCCAGCAGTTTCTCAGGTGCCAAAAACATTCAGTACTTC. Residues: CASSFSGAKNIQYF.

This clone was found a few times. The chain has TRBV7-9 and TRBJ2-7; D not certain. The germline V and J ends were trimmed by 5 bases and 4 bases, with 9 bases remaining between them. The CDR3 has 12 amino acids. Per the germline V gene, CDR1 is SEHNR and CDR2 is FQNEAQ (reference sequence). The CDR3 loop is CASSKEGYEQYF. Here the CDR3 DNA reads TGTGCCAGCAGCAAGGAAGGGTACGAGCAGTACTTC.

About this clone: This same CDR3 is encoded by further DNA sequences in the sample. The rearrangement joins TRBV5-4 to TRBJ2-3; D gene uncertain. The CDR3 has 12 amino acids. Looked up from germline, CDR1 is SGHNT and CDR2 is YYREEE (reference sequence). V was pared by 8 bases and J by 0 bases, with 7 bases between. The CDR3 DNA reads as TGTGCCAGTCCAGACAGCACAGATACGCAGTATTTT. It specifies CASPDSTDTQYF.

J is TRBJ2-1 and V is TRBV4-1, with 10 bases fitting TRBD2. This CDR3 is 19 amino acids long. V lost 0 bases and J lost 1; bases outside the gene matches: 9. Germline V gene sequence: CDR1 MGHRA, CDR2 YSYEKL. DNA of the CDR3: TGCGCCAGCAGCCAAGATTTGGGTGCGGGACTAGCGTCCTACAATGAGCAGTTCTTC. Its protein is CASSQDLGAGLASYNEQFF.

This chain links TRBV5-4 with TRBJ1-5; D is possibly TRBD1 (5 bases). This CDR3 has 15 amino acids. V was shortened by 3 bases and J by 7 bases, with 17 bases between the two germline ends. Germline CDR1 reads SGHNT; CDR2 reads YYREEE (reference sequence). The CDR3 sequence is CASSSPRGMGQPQHF. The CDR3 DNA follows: TGTGCCAGCAGCTCGCCAAGGGGAATGGGACAGCCCCAGCATTTT. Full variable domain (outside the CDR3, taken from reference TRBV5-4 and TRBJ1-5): ETGVTQSPTHLIKTRGQQVTLRCSSQSGHNTVSWYQQALGQGPQFIFQYYREEENGRGNFPPRFSGLQFPNYSSELNVNALELDDSALYLCASSSPRGMGQPQHFGDGTRLSIL.